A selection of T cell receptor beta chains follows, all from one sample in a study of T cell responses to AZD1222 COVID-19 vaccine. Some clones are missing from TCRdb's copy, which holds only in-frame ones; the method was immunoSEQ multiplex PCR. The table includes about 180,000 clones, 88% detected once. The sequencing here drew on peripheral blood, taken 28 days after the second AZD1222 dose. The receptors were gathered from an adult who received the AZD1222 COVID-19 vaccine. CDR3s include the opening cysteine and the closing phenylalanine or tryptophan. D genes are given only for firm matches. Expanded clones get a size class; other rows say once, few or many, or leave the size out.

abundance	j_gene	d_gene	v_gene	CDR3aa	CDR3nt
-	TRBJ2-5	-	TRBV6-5	CASSQRGPGGTQYF	TGTGCCAGCAGCCAAAGGGGCCCCGGGGGGACCCAGTACTTC
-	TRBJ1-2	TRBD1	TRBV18	CASSLRDSGPDGYTF	TGTGCCAGCTCTCTCCGGGACAGTGGACCTGATGGCTACACCTTC
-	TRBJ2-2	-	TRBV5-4	CASSLAELPGAGELFF	TGTGCCAGCAGCTTGGCAGAGCTCCCCGGGGCCGGGGAGCTGTTTTTT
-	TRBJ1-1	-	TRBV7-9	CASSLNTEAFF	TGTGCCAGCAGCTTAAACACTGAAGCTTTCTTT
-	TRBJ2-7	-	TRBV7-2	CASSLQGSHEQYF	TGTGCCAGCAGCTTACAGGGTTCCCACGAGCAGTACTTC
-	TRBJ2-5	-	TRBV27	CASSSPGWGRETQYF	TGTGCCAGCAGTTCCCCGGGTTGGGGCAGAGAGACCCAGTACTTC
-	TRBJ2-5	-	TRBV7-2	CASSFPWETQYF	TGTGCCAGCAGCTTCCCTTGGGAGACCCAGTACTTC
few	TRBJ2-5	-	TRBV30	CAWRRYGTQYF	TGTGCCTGGAGGAGGTATGGGACCCAGTACTTC
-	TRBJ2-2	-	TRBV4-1	CASSLRVAANTGELFF	TGCGCCAGCAGCCTACGGGTTGCCGCGAACACCGGGGAGCTGTTTTTT
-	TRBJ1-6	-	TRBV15	CATSRDPGGPLHF	TGTGCCACCAGCAGAGATCCGGGCGGACCCCTCCACTTT
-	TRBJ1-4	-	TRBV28	CASSFRGAAKLFF	TGTGCCAGCAGCTTTCGGGGGGCGGCAAAACTGTTTTTT
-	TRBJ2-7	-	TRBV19	CASGGFRGTYEQYF	TGTGCCAGTGGAGGATTCAGGGGCACCTACGAGCAGTACTTC
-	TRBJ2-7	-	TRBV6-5	CASSTRDRGSYEQYF	TGTGCCAGCAGTACCCGAGACCGAGGCTCCTACGAGCAGTACTTC
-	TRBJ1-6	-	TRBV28	CASSFLQGANSPLHF	TGTGCCAGCAGTTTTCTTCAGGGCGCCAATTCACCCCTCCACTTT
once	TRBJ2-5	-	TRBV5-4	CASSLGGLNQETQYF	TGTGCCAGCAGCTTGGGGGGGCTCAACCAAGAGACCCAGTACTTC
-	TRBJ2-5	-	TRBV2	CASSWGGQTETQYF	TGTGCCAGCAGCTGGGGGGGGCAGACGGAGACCCAGTACTTC
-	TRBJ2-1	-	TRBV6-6	CASSGSWNEQFF	TGTGCCAGCTCTGGGAGCTGGAATGAGCAGTTCTTC
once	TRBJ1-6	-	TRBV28	CASSLWEGLGNSPLHF	TGTGCCAGCAGTTTATGGGAGGGTCTGGGGAATTCACCCCTCCACTTT
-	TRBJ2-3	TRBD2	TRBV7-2	CASSLVGGRVDTQYF	TGTGCCAGCAGCTTAGTCGGGGGGAGGGTAGATACGCAGTATTTT
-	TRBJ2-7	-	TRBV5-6	CASSGSAGEQYF	TGTGCCAGCAGCGGGAGCGCAGGCGAGCAGTACTTC
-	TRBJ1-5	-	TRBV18	CASSLVLQGNQPQHF	TGTGCCAGCTCACTAGTCCTGCAGGGCAATCAGCCCCAGCATTTT
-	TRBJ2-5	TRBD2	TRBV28	CASSSSGREGETQYF	TGTGCCAGCAGCTCTAGCGGGAGAGAGGGAGAGACCCAGTACTTC
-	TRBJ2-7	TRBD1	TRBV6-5	CASRAGTGHEQYF	TGTGCCAGCAGAGCCGGGACAGGCCACGAGCAGTACTTC
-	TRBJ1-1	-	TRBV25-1	CASSPRPIPNTEAFF	TGTGCCAGCAGTCCAAGACCGATTCCGAACACTGAAGCTTTCTTT
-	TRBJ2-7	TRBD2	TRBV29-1	CSVEGFMEREGRSYEQYF	TGCAGCGTTGAAGGATTCATGGAGCGGGAGGGCCGGTCCTACGAGCAGTACTTC
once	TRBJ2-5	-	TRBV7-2	CASSLLLETQYF	TGTGCCAGCAGCTTACTCTTGGAGACCCAGTACTTC
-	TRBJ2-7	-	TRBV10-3	CAIRVEPGRYEQYF	TGTGCCATCAGGGTGGAACCGGGACGGTACGAGCAGTACTTC
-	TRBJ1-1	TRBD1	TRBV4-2	CASSQETLAGGRSEAFF	TGTGCCAGCAGCCAAGAGACCTTAGCAGGGGGCCGAAGTGAAGCTTTCTTT
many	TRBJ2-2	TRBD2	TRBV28	CASSLVRGLAGVKRNTGELFF	TGTGCCAGCAGCCTAGTCCGGGGACTAGCGGGGGTGAAAAGGAACACCGGGGAGCTGTTTTTT
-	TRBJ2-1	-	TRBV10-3	CAISETGTAFNEQFF	TGTGCCATCAGTGAAACCGGGACCGCCTTCAATGAGCAGTTCTTC
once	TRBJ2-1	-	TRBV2	CASSDPGTYNEQFF	TGTGCCAGCAGTGACCCCGGGACCTACAATGAGCAGTTCTTC
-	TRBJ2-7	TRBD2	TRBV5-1	CASSPGTSESSYEQYF	TGCGCCAGCAGCCCCGGGACTAGCGAGAGCTCCTACGAGCAGTACTTC
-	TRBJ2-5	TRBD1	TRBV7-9	CASNPTGAGETQYF	TGTGCCAGCAACCCGACAGGGGCCGGAGAGACCCAGTACTTC
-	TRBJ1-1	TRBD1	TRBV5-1	CASSFTGGAGTEAFF	TGCGCCAGCAGCTTTACAGGGGGCGCGGGCACTGAAGCTTTCTTT
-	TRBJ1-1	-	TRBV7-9	CASSLAGGGTEAFF	TGTGCCAGCAGCTTAGCGGGGGGTGGCACTGAAGCTTTCTTT
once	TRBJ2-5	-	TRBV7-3	CASSLGEDPQETQYF	TGTGCCAGCAGCTTAGGAGAGGACCCCCAAGAGACCCAGTACTTC
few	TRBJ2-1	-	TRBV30	CAWSGTLNNEQFF	TGTGCCTGGAGCGGGACACTTAACAATGAGCAGTTCTTC
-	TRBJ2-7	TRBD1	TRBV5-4	CASPLDRAFYEQYF	TGTGCCAGCCCATTGGACAGGGCCTTCTACGAGCAGTACTTC
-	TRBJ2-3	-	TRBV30	CAWSHGGGGADTQYF	TGTGCCTGGAGCCATGGAGGGGGAGGGGCAGATACGCAGTATTTT
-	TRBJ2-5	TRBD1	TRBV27	CASSSYFRGPKETQYF	TGTGCCAGCAGTTCTTACTTCAGGGGGCCTAAAGAGACCCAGTACTTC
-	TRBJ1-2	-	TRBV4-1	CASSQDWDALRGYTF	TGCGCCAGCAGCCAAGATTGGGACGCCCTAAGAGGCTACACCTTC